A single sample is the source of the 3 T cell receptor beta chains below, sequenced in a study of blood T cell repertoires in COVID-19. Method: immunoSEQ multiplex PCR; TCRdb's copy keeps in-frame clones and lacks some. The data show more than 150,000 clones, approximately 88% seen once. The sequencing input was peripheral blood. The receptors here all came from a man aged 55 to 70 with acute or convalescent COVID-19.

This clone has more than one count but fewer than ten. The chain uses TRBV7-9 and TRBJ1-2; tentatively, D is TRBD1 (5 bases). The germline CDR1 and CDR2 sequences are SEHNR and FQNEAQ (reference sequence). V lost 5 bases and J 10 bases, leaving 11 bases between the germline ends. The CDR3 length is 11 residues. CDR3 residues: CASSRDPHYTF. The DNA of the CDR3 is TGTGCCAGCAGCAGGGACCCACACTACACCTTC.

The chain carries TRBV9 and TRBJ2-3; the D is unclear. In germline, CDR1 is SGDLS, CDR2 YYNGEE. The CDR3 is 15 residues long. Deletions cut 3 bases from V and 0 bases from J, with 11 bases between. The CDR3 bases are TGTGCCAGCAGCGAAGGTCGACTCAGCACAGATACGCAGTATTTT. Its protein product is CASSEGRLSTDTQYF.

This chain joins TRBV4-1 and TRBJ1-5; 7 bases align to TRBD1. The germline gives CDR1 MGHRA, CDR2 YSYEKL. Trimming took 4 bases from V and 0 from J; bases not matched to a gene: 3. CDR3 size: 15 residues. The CDR3, as DNA: TGCGCCAGCAGCCCTACAGGGGCTAGCAATCAGCCCCAGCATTTT. Its translation is CASSPTGASNQPQHF.